The clone carrying this T cell receptor beta chain was seen ten or more times. The entry originates in a study of human T cells and chemical hapten exposure. CDR1 and CDR2 (germline): SGDLS, YYNGEE. The CDR3 contains 14 residues. Trimming cost V 3 bases and J 4 bases, with 11 bases left between them. The time point: patch test 2, 6 weeks after DPC sensitization. Documented treatment: therapeutic diphenylcyclopropenone sensitization with weekly scalp DPC. Unique molecular identifiers were affixed to discrete cDNA molecules within the library. TCRdb passed the RACE reads through MiXCR, listing each CDR3 protein once. The data contain roughly 96,000 distinct CDR3 sequences, about 9% of them singletons.

The clonotype was recovered from a woman in her forties with alopecia areata. Some clones in this sample may be carry-over from other donors' samples. The material was whole blood, obtained in connection with sensitization to the hapten diphenylcyclopropenone (DPC). This chain uses TRBV9 with TRBJ2-1, with D uncertain. The CDR3 sequence: CASSAPYGYNEQFF. The CDR3 coding sequence is TGTGCCAGCAGCGCACCGTACGGATACAATGAGCAGTTCTTC.